The 6 T cell receptor beta chains listed next were all sequenced from one sample in a study of Graves' ophthalmopathy and Graves' hyperthyroidism. Amplified TCR beta CDR3 regions were obtained using RNA transcripts as template. The authors performed first-round RT-PCR with HTBI primers and then a second-round multiplex PCR. TCRdb recomputed calls from the multiplex PCR reads with MiXCR, one row per CDR3 protein. The profile shows more than 550,000 distinct CDR3 sequences, about two fifths of them singletons. The sample consisted of peripheral blood. The receptors shown here come from an adult man with Graves' ophthalmopathy.

The V gene is TRBV5-1, the J gene TRBJ2-7; perhaps TRBD2 as D (5 bases). The CDR3 has 15 residues. Looked up from germline, CDR1 is SGHRS and CDR2 is YFSETQ. V was cut by 1 base and J by 3 bases, with 14 bases left in between. In nucleotides, the CDR3 is TGCGCCAGCAGCTTGTTCATACGGGGAGACTACGAGCAGTACTTC. Its translation: CASSLFIRGDYEQYF.

Worth noting for this clonotype: One end of the junction varies from germline; a read error may be responsible. V gene TRBV2 combines with J gene TRBJ1-1; the match to TRBD1 covers 10 bases. Germline assignment: CDR1 SNHLY and CDR2 FYNNEI. The CDR3 runs to 9 residues. The CDR3 reads CASSLDRGF. The CDR3 DNA sequence: TGTGCCAGCAGTTTGGACAGGGGGTTT. Based on the CDR3 plus reference TRBV2 and TRBJ1-1, the full variable domain is EPEVTQTPSHQVTQMGQEVILRCVPISNHLYFYWYRQILGQKVEFLVSFYNNEISEKSEIFDDQFSVERPDGSNFTLKIRSTKLEDSAMYFCASSLDRGFGQGTRLTVV.

In its sample, this clonotype was seen many times. J is TRBJ1-5 and V is TRBV6-5, with D perhaps matching TRBD1 (6 bases). The CDR3 length is 13 residues. The germline V and J ends were trimmed by 4 bases and 6 bases, with 10 bases remaining between them. The V gene's germline CDR1 is MNHEY and CDR2 SVGAGI. CDR3 sequence (DNA): TGTGCCAGCAGTTCACAGGGATCTCAGCCCCAGCATTTT. Translation gives CASSSQGSQPQHF.

V usage is TRBV2 and J usage is TRBJ1-2; D unresolved. V was trimmed by 8 bases and J by 7 bases, leaving 14 bases between them. Germline loops: CDR1 SNHLY, CDR2 FYNNEI. The CDR3 loop spans 12 amino acids. CDR3 residues: CASGGSGVGYTF. The CDR3, as DNA: TGTGCCAGCGGCGGGAGTGGGGTTGGCTACACCTTC.

The genes are TRBV7-2 and TRBJ1-6; 9 bases are shared with TRBD1. The germline CDR1 and CDR2 sequences are SGHTA and FQGNSA. The junction had 10 bases not matched to a gene; V was cut back by 6 bases and J by 7 bases. The CDR3 contains 16 residues. The CDR3 region has the DNA TGTGCCAGCAGTTCAACAGGGGGCGCGGGGAATTCACCCCTCCACTTT. Protein product: CASSSTGGAGNSPLHF.

The rearrangement uses TRBV15 and TRBJ2-3; maybe TRBD2 (6 bases). The V gene lost 3 bases and the J gene lost 5 bases, with 21 bases spanning the gap. The germline CDR1 and CDR2 sequences are LNHNV and YYDKDF (reference sequence). This CDR3 has 17 residues. CDR3 nucleotide sequence: TGTGCCACCAGCAGGGCGGGGTTGATTACAGGCGTAGATACGCAGTATTTT. Translating gives CATSRAGLITGVDTQYF.